Listed below are T cell receptor beta chains from one sample, sequenced in a study of monozygotic twins with inflammatory bowel disease. TCRdb re-called the 5' RACE reads; every CDR3 protein appears as one record, without DNA. This sample's table reports 350,000 to 400,000 distinct CDR3 sequences. The sequenced sample was blood. Source of these receptors: a human donor with ulcerative colitis or Crohn's disease, or a healthy co-twin of an affected twin (not recorded which). Both conserved end residues are part of each CDR3. Fields, in order: V gene, J gene, CDR3 protein.

TRBV6-2/TRBV6-3	TRBJ2-7	CASTYLGQGPYEQYF
TRBV6-2/TRBV6-3	TRBJ2-1	CASRPLPGTGFRNEQFF
TRBV5-1	TRBJ1-4	CASSFAKPGQGPNEKLFF
TRBV5-6	TRBJ2-2	CASSLLSGGVTGELFF
TRBV5-1	TRBJ1-1	CASSLGGAGGREAFF
TRBV20-1	TRBJ1-1	CSQDRGTMNTEAFF
TRBV7-8	TRBJ1-1	CASSGRELSEAFF
TRBV5-1	TRBJ2-5	CASSFPIAGGALDFVETQYF
TRBV6-1	TRBJ1-3	CASSRGQVGNTIYF
TRBV5-1	TRBJ1-4	CASSLAPMAGGEKLFF
TRBV7-9	TRBJ1-1	CATISNTEAFF
TRBV18	TRBJ1-5	CASSPPGNQPQHF
TRBV10-3	TRBJ1-5	CAISDRGNQPQHF
TRBV20-1	TRBJ2-5	CSATRTRYQETQYF
TRBV6-5	TRBJ2-7	CASSYSHDSAYEQYF
TRBV7-9	TRBJ2-2	CASSLGGGITGELFF
TRBV7-8	TRBJ2-1	CASSLSLAGGPSYNEQFF
TRBV20-1	TRBJ2-3	CSARAPRGQVNVADTQYF
TRBV7-2	TRBJ2-2	CASSLFATTGELFF
TRBV5-1	TRBJ2-1	CASTPSGLGVNEQFF
TRBV12-3/TRBV12-4	TRBJ2-3	CASSPDSGGTDTQYF
TRBV3-1	TRBJ2-5	CASSQVRPTDQETQYF
TRBV4-1	TRBJ2-3	CASSQTPGLAGDTQYF
TRBV5-1	TRBJ2-1	CASSTSGGANEQFF
TRBV24-1	TRBJ2-2	CAASGETGGAGKATGELFF
TRBV5-4	TRBJ2-3	CASSAPTGTSARDTQYF
TRBV7-9	TRBJ2-7	CASSFTYDEQYF
TRBV6-5	TRBJ1-2	CASSYRAWDGYTF
TRBV12-3/TRBV12-4	TRBJ1-1	CASRQDNTEAFF
TRBV12-3/TRBV12-4	TRBJ2-7	CASSLNRNYEQYF
TRBV20-1	TRBJ2-3	CSARGVSSTDTQYF
TRBV27	TRBJ2-1	CASSLRLAGANEQFF
TRBV6-5	TRBJ1-6	CASSYRGLGNSPLHF
TRBV7-9	TRBJ2-5	CASSSPGHVKETQYF
TRBV7-2	TRBJ2-3	CASTLWGRGSPDTQYF
TRBV7-2	TRBJ2-7	CASSLVQGPYEQYF
TRBV12-3/TRBV12-4	TRBJ2-7	CASSQGLAGGPEQYF
TRBV12-3/TRBV12-4	TRBJ2-7	CASSLRVQLTYEQYF
TRBV30	TRBJ2-2	CAWEDRVSNTGELFF
TRBV4-3	TRBJ2-1	CASSQDLVSGGALGEQFF
TRBV5-1	TRBJ2-5	CASSPGVAGRQETQYF
TRBV3-1	TRBJ2-7	CASLIAGPYYEQYF
TRBV7-2	TRBJ1-2	CASSLGGQANYGYTF
TRBV20-1	TRBJ2-2	CSAPTSVNTGELFF
TRBV5-1	TRBJ1-1	CASSALYVARGNTEAFF
TRBV20-1	TRBJ2-1	CSAPPGGSYNEQFF
TRBV18	TRBJ2-1	CASSPPGTGTNNEQFF
TRBV6-2/TRBV6-3	TRBJ1-5	CASSPRDQPQHF
TRBV20-1	TRBJ1-5	CSARDPGRRDNQPQHF
TRBV10-3	TRBJ2-2	CAIRYGTSPDTGELFF
TRBV29-1	TRBJ2-1	CSVPGGGGIYNEQFF
TRBV5-1	TRBJ2-5	CASSLGDWALETQYF
TRBV12-3/TRBV12-4	TRBJ1-2	CASSLVTVNYGYTF
TRBV5-5	TRBJ1-1	CASTRLYRENTEAFF